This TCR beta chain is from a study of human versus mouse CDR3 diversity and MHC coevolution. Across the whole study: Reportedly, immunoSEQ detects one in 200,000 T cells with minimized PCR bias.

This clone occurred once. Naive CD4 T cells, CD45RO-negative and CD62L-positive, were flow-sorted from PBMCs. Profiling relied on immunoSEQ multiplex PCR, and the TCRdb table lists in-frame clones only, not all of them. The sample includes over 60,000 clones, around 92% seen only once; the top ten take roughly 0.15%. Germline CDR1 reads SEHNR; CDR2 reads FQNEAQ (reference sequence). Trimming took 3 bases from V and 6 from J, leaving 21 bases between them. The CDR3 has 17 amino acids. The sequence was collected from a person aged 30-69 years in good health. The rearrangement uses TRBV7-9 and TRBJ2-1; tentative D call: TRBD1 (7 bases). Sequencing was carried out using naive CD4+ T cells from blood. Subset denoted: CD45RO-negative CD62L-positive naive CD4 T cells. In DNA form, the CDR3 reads TGTGCCAGCAGCTTCACCCGACAGGGATGGGGGGCCAATGAGCAGTTCTTC. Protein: CASSFTRQGWGANEQFF.